What follows is one T cell receptor (beta chain) and its context. This receptor's antigen is unknown. Per-base quality was not reported, and no clone a single base away is much larger than it. With the immunoSEQ assay, which is a bias-controlled multiplex PCR relying on V- and J-specific primers, TCR beta CDR3 regions were amplified from genomic DNA. In a second PCR step, the CDR3 amplicons were tagged with a proprietary barcode plus Illumina adapter sequences. An Illumina MiSeq instrument was used for sequencing of the CDR3 libraries. As for the authors' bioinformatics: Export and quality control were handled in immunoSEQ Analyzer 3.0, while downstream analyses relied on R Bioconductor and Immunarch. Only productive rearrangements within the normalized downsampled data set were used in the calculation of repertoire metrics. Pathologically expanded clonotypes were defined as those larger than 5 templates in the normalized cohort. The Inverse Simpson Index was used to measure repertoire diversity. To capture all clonotypes, the CMV-specificity analyses were run on the non-normalized data set. Drawn from immuneACCESS, this table holds only the in-frame rearrangements with V and J called that TCRdb kept. Clones are partly lost; checked studies trace under half to an unresolved V gene and leave the rest unexplained. The V and J calls and clone size were taken over from that table, and D and trimming were inferred from the DNA. Recorded for this sample are 15,000 to 20,000 clones; around 86% of them occurred a single time. About 8.4% of the sample is in the top ten clones.

This record belongs to a study of T cell clonotyping in hematopoietic cell transplantation (dated by TCRdb to about 2021). Concerning the study at large: Recipient samples taken before transplant were obtained following cytoreduction. Patients were recruited between September 2015 and January 2017 and followed until late 2020 or death. A total of approximately 130 blood samples were gathered in the study from around 40 consecutive transplant recipients along with their related donors.

V trim: 5 bases; J trim: 4 bases; unmatched bases: 1. Measured from the cysteine to the phenylalanine, the CDR3 is 14 residues long. The DNA shown is the 42-base CDR3, in frame from base 1. The germline V gene yields MNHEY for CDR1 and SVGAGI for CDR2. The sample's time point label is to be understood as: recipient sample about 28 days before transplant, after cytoreduction. Blood from recipients was drawn about 28 days before transplant and again at days 30, 100 and 180 after transplant. Using Nuclei Lysis Solution, genomic DNA was extracted from unfractionated peripheral blood mononuclear cells that were either fresh or cryopreserved. The study at large found these results: Inverse Simpson Index values from donors and from recipients before transplant predicted broader TCR repertoire diversity after transplant. Recipient TCR diversity fell after transplant, with pathologically expanded clonotypes rising progressively from day 30 to day 180. Recipient repertoires showed only a small fraction of overlap with donor repertoires, and over 97% appeared de novo at the given depth. The sample size was limited and the cells went unsorted, which meant the CD4 and CD8 repertoire contributions could not be told apart.

Recombination connected TRBV6-5 to TRBJ2-7, and 14 junctional nucleotides match TRBD2. The sequencing here drew on peripheral blood mononuclear cells, taken before stem cell transplant. The TCR originated in a man in his forties or fifties with acute myeloid leukemia. Some clones in this sample may be carry-over from other donors' samples. The CDR3 reads as follows: CASSRTSGGYEQYF. The DNA sequence follows: TGTGCCAGCAGTAGGACTAGCGGGGGGTACGAGCAGTACTTC.